Following are 4 T cell receptor beta chains from one sample sequenced in a study of shared clonotypes between healthy human individuals. Sequenced by immunoSEQ multiplex PCR; TCRdb stores in-frame clones only, minus some. Among about 1.5 million clones listed, 95% to 99% were seen once. The sample taken for sequencing was naive CD4+ T cells sorted from blood. Documented subset: CD45RA+ positively selected. The receptors originated from a man aged 25 to 40 in good health.

For this clone: This sample includes further DNA sequences coding for the same CDR3. The genes are TRBV5-1 and TRBJ1-3; D gene unclear. CDR1 is SGHRS and CDR2 is YFSETQ in the germline V gene. The CDR3 extends over 14 amino acids. V shed 2 bases and J shed 0 bases, with 6 bases lying between them. CDR3 sequence reads: CASSLDPSGNTIYF. CDR3 nucleotide sequence: TGCGCCAGCAGCTTAGACCCCTCTGGAAACACCATATATTTT.

The rearrangement joins TRBV30 to TRBJ2-1; 8 bases agree with TRBD2. The CDR3 runs 16 residues. The junction had 10 bases not matched to a gene; V was cut back by 2 bases and J by 4 bases. CDR1 GTSNPN and CDR2 SVGIG come from the germline V gene (reference sequence). For the CDR3, the DNA is TGTGCCTGGAGTTCCCCGGCTAGCGGGCCGTACAATGAGCAGTTCTTC. It specifies CAWSSPASGPYNEQFF.

The rearrangement links TRBV6-9 to TRBJ2-7; 8 nucleotides agree with TRBD2. Germline loops: CDR1 MNHGY, CDR2 SVAAGI. V lost 2 bases and J lost 2; bases outside the gene matches: 5. The CDR3 covers 15 residues. CDR3: CASSYLREGTYEQYF. In DNA form, the CDR3 reads TGTGCCAGCAGTTATCTTCGGGAGGGTACCTACGAGCAGTACTTC.

J is TRBJ2-2 and V is TRBV5-1; D is tentatively TRBD1 or TRBD2 (5 bases each). This CDR3 region has 17 residues. Trimming took 2 bases from V and 0 from J, leaving 14 bases between them. Germline CDR1 SGHRS, CDR2 YFSETQ. CDR3 sequence: CASSFRAPGTNTGELFF. The CDR3 nucleotides read TGCGCCAGCAGCTTCAGGGCCCCGGGAACGAACACCGGGGAGCTGTTTTTT.